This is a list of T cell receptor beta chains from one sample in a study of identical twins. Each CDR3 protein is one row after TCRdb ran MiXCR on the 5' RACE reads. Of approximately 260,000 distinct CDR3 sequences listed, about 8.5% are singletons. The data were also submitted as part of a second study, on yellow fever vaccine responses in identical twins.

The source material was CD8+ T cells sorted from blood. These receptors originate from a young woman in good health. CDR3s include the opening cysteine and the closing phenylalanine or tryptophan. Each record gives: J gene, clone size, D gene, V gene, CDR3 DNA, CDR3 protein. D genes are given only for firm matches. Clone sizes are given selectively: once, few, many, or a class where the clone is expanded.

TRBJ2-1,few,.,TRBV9,TGTGCCAGCAGCGGCCGGGAGTTCAACAATGAGCAGTTCTTC,CASSGREFNNEQFF
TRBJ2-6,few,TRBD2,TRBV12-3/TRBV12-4,TGTGCCAGCAGCACGACCGGGGCGGGAGGCCTCCAAGGGGCCAACGTCCTGACTTTC,CASSTTGAGGLQGANVLTF
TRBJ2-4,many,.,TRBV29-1,TGCAGCGCCGAGCTTCTGCGGGCGGGCAAAAACATTCAGTACTTC,CSAELLRAGKNIQYF
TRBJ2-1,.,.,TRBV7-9,TGTGCCAGCCTAATTTCTAGTGATGAGCAGTTCTTC,CASLISSDEQFF
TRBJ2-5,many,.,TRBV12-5,TGTGCTAGTGCCCCGCCGGGGCCCCAAGAGACCCAGTACTTC,CASAPPGPQETQYF
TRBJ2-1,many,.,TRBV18,TGTGCCAGCTCATTGCCCCAGGGGAGGCAAAACAATGAGCAGTTCTTC,CASSLPQGRQNNEQFF
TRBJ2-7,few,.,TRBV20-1,TGCAGTGCTAGAGATGAGGCGGGTTCCTACGAGCAGTACTTC,CSARDEAGSYEQYF
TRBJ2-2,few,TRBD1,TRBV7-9,TGTGCCAGCAGCCCACTTGGGGACAGCCTTCCCGGGGAGCTGTTTTTT,CASSPLGDSLPGELFF
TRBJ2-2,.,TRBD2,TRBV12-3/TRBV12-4,TGTGCCATCAGTACTACTAGCGGGAGGGACAAGTCGAACACCGGGGAGCTGTTTTTT,CAISTTSGRDKSNTGELFF
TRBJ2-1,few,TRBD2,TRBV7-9,TGTGCCAGCAGGGAACTAGCGGGAGACTACAATGAGCAGTTCTTC,CASRELAGDYNEQFF
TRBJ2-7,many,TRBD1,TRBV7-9,TGTGCCAGCAGCTCCCGGACAGGGTTCTACGAGCAGTACTTC,CASSSRTGFYEQYF
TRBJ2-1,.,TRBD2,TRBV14,TGTGCCAGCAGCTTCCGCGGACTAGCGGGGCTCGATGAGCAGTTCTTC,CASSFRGLAGLDEQFF
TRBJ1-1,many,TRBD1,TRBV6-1,TGTGCCAGCGGCGAGGGGGCTAGCGCTTTCTTT,CASGEGASAFF
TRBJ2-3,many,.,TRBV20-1,TGCAGTGCTAGAGGGGGCATGACAGATACGCAGTATTTT,CSARGGMTDTQYF
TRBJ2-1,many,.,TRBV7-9,TGTGCCAGCAGCTTAGACGGGTTCAATGAGCAGTTCTTC,CASSLDGFNEQFF
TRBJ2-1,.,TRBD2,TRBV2,TGTGCCAGCAGTGAAGCTAAACTAGCGGTATACAATGAGCAGTTCTTC,CASSEAKLAVYNEQFF
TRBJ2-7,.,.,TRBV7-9,TGTGCCAGCAGCCCACCGGTGGATCAGAACTACGAGCAGTACTTC,CASSPPVDQNYEQYF
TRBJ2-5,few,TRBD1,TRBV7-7,TGTGCTAGCAGCTTAGAACAGGGGTTGGAGACCCAGTACTTC,CASSLEQGLETQYF
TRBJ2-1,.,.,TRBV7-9,TGTGCCAGCAGCTTTATTGCGGAGCAGTTCTTC,CASSFIAEQFF
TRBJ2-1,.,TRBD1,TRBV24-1,TGTGCCACCAGTGATTTCGGGACAGGTTACAATGAGCAGTTCTTC,CATSDFGTGYNEQFF
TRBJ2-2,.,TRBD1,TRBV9,TGTGCCAGCAGGACAGGGCAAACCGGGGAGCTGTTTTTT,CASRTGQTGELFF
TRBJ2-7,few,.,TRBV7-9,TGTGCCAGCACCCCTTCTGGGCCTTCCTCGGGCTACGAGCAGTACTTC,CASTPSGPSSGYEQYF
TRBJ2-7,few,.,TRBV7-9,TGTGCCAGCAGCAGTAGGGATATGCCAACCGAGCAGTACTTC,CASSSRDMPTEQYF